This T cell receptor beta chain emerged from a study of post-analysis software for immune sequencing data (dated by TCRdb to about 2015). With respect to the entire study: Recorded disease courses included relapsing-remitting, secondary progressive and progressive-relapsing multiple sclerosis, with some patients lacking subtype annotation. A subset of samples was prepared in parallel using single-end sample barcoding, then pooled and co-amplified after Illumina adapter ligation. The patient repertoires were compared against about 10 previously published healthy control repertoires obtained from donors aged 6 to 25 years. Paper-wide results and their limitations: When samples were clustered directly using the F measure, samples prepared in the same batch co-clustered strongly, which prompted a batch-effect correction. The control group was slightly older than the multiple sclerosis patient group. Patients showed significantly higher frequencies than controls for a handful of TRBV segments, among them TRBV5-6, TRBV5-1 and TRBV20-1. Multiple sclerosis patients had significantly lower normalized Chao1 diversity than controls, a result that suggests substantial peripheral T-cell clonal expansion.

CDR1 SQVTM and CDR2 ANQGSEA are derived from the germline V gene. After removal of 3 bases from V and 3 bases from J, the junction retains 10 bases not matched to a gene. Including the terminal cysteine and phenylalanine, the CDR3 comprises 16 residues. Kept here is only the CDR3 DNA, which spans 48 bases and is read in frame from base 1. Library generation was performed with PCR. This sample was sequenced with an Illumina HiSeq 2500. Unique molecular identifiers were incorporated into TCR beta cDNA libraries to reduce PCR and sequencing biases. About 0.5 million cDNA molecules were obtained for every 1 to 10 million input T cells, so each molecule roughly corresponded to one T cell. Patient libraries were prepared and sequenced with the same protocol used for the earlier healthy control dataset. Samples belonging to the same batch were prepared together, multiplexed and sequenced on a shared HiSeq lane. In the original analysis: Raw barcoded reads were processed with MIGEC, and single-read molecular identifier groups were discarded before consensus assembly and CDR3 extraction. Clonotype tables were post-analysed with VDJtools, and diversity was normalized by down-sampling all datasets to the smallest sample size. Repertoire overlap clustering matched CDR3 amino acid but not nucleotide sequences to correct batch-related cross-sample contamination. TCRdb reran the public reads through fastp at Q25 and MiXCR, keeping productive beta chains. Rows merge per CDR3 protein into single entries with the most common DNA and genes. The V and J calls come from TCRdb's annotation, not from the publication. The sample table records 700,000 to 800,000 distinct CDR3 sequences; just under 30% of these occur just once. Around 0.55% of the sample is held by the ten biggest clonotypes.

Of note for this clonotype: It lacks a known antigen. No per-base quality is available; no much larger clone lies one base away.

TCR beta repertoires were profiled from peripheral blood of roughly 13 young patients with multiple sclerosis to demonstrate the VDJtools post-analysis software. The multiple sclerosis patients were children and adolescents ranging in age from roughly 6 to 16 years. Specimen: blood. The receptor was derived from a girl aged 10-17 years with multiple sclerosis. The sequence is built from TRBV29-1 and TRBJ2-3, and 9 junctional nucleotides match TRBD1. The CDR3 region reads CSVEGGGTGLTDTQYF. The DNA reads as follows: TGCAGCGTTGAGGGAGGAGGGACAGGGCTAACAGATACGCAGTATTTT.